The entry below describes one TCR beta chain. Libraries were prepared by immunoSEQ multiplex PCR; TCRdb keeps only in-frame clonotypes and omits some of them. The table shows tens of thousands of clones, with about 86% occurring only once. The source of the sample is a study of technical replicates of blood from several donors. The CDR3 is 17 amino acids. Per the germline V gene, CDR1 is SGHVS and CDR2 is FNYEAQ. Trimming removed 1 base from V and 0 bases from J; junction bases left unmatched: 3. The chain joins TRBV7-6 to TRBJ2-1; 10 bases are a match to TRBD2. The source of this sequence is a human donor in good health. Some clones in this sample may be carry-over from other donors' samples. The sequenced sample was PBMCs. The CDR3 nucleotides are TGTGCCAGCAGCTTAGGTACTAGCGGGAACTCCTACAATGAGCAGTTCTTC. It codes for CASSLGTSGNSYNEQFF.